The rows below give T cell receptor beta chains drawn from one sample of a study of Ad26.COV2.S vaccination and SARS-CoV-2 variants. Using immunoSEQ multiplex PCR, the repertoire was profiled, and TCRdb retains in-frame clones only, with some absent. The sample holds hundreds of thousands of clones, around four fifths seen once. Sequencing used peripheral blood, obtained in a trial of Ad26.COV2.S vaccine versus placebo. The receptors derive from a person between 18 and 60 years old who received the Ad26.COV2.S COVID-19 vaccine or a placebo. The CDR3 runs from the conserved cysteine through the conserved F or W. Each record gives: V gene, J gene, clone size, D gene, CDR3 protein, CDR3 DNA. The D gene is left open where the match is weak. Not all rows give a size; the values are once, few, many and, for expanded clones, a class.

v_call: TRBV6-6; j_call: TRBJ2-7; clone_size: NA; d_call: NA; cdr3_aa: CASSPLSPREQYF; cdr3_nt: TGTGCCAGCAGTCCCCTCTCGCCACGGGAGCAGTACTTC
v_call: TRBV30; j_call: TRBJ1-2; clone_size: NA; d_call: NA; cdr3_aa: CAWSGAGGSGYTF; cdr3_nt: TGTGCCTGGAGTGGGGCAGGAGGGTCTGGCTACACCTTC
v_call: TRBV19; j_call: TRBJ1-1; clone_size: NA; d_call: NA; cdr3_aa: CASSETVNTEAFF; cdr3_nt: TGTGCCAGTAGTGAGACAGTGAACACTGAAGCTTTCTTT
v_call: TRBV14; j_call: TRBJ2-1; clone_size: NA; d_call: TRBD2; cdr3_aa: CASSLTRANSGRAKNEQFF; cdr3_nt: TGTGCCAGCAGCCTAACGCGGGCCAATAGCGGGAGGGCCAAGAATGAGCAGTTCTTC
v_call: TRBV20-1; j_call: TRBJ1-2; clone_size: NA; d_call: NA; cdr3_aa: CSAPRAPGYTF; cdr3_nt: TGCAGTGCTCCCCGGGCTCCGGGCTACACCTTC
v_call: TRBV7-4; j_call: TRBJ2-7; clone_size: NA; d_call: NA; cdr3_aa: CASQPVVGAYEQYF; cdr3_nt: TGTGCCAGCCAACCCGTGGTGGGGGCTTACGAGCAGTACTTC
v_call: TRBV27; j_call: TRBJ1-5; clone_size: few; d_call: NA; cdr3_aa: CASSLYPPGQSNQPQHF; cdr3_nt: TGTGCCAGCAGTTTATACCCCCCAGGGCAGAGCAATCAGCCCCAGCATTTT
v_call: TRBV27; j_call: TRBJ2-1; clone_size: NA; d_call: NA; cdr3_aa: CASSLAWGAYNEQFF; cdr3_nt: TGTGCCAGCAGCCTCGCTTGGGGGGCCTACAATGAGCAGTTCTTC
v_call: TRBV19; j_call: TRBJ2-5; clone_size: NA; d_call: NA; cdr3_aa: CASIPRRPGQETQYF; cdr3_nt: TGTGCCAGTATTCCCCGACGGCCGGGACAAGAGACCCAGTACTTC
v_call: TRBV5-6; j_call: TRBJ2-5; clone_size: NA; d_call: TRBD2; cdr3_aa: CASSPWGLAPQETQYF; cdr3_nt: TGTGCCAGCAGCCCCTGGGGACTAGCTCCCCAAGAGACCCAGTACTTC
v_call: TRBV5-1; j_call: TRBJ2-3; clone_size: few; d_call: NA; cdr3_aa: CASSWGPQLVDTQYF; cdr3_nt: TGCGCCAGCAGCTGGGGACCCCAATTGGTAGATACGCAGTATTTT
v_call: TRBV27; j_call: TRBJ2-7; clone_size: NA; d_call: NA; cdr3_aa: CASSFKRGEQYF; cdr3_nt: TGTGCCAGCAGTTTCAAGAGGGGTGAGCAGTACTTC